This T cell receptor beta chain is drawn from a study of PD-L1 blockade in urothelial cancer. Study-level information: When patients started atezolizumab at some point between 2013 and 2015, it was given at 1,200 mg intravenously every 3 weeks.

Time point specified: pretreatment peripheral blood. V gave up 0 bases and J gave up 9 bases; unmatched junction bases: 2. The CDR3 is 15 residues long. The V gene's germline CDR1 is MNHEY and CDR2 SMNVEV (reference sequence). This clone was seen a single time. Into every PCR, synthetic TCR analog templates were spiked. Clones were read by immunoSEQ multiplex PCR, and TCRdb kept only the in-frame ones, dropping some. The table lists 70,000 to 95,000 clones, roughly 89% of them singletons. The V gene is TRBV27, the J gene TRBJ1-6, with 10 bases lining up with TRBD1. The source material was PBMCs, sampled around atezolizumab (anti-PD-L1) treatment. The TCR comes from a man between 60 and 75 years old with urothelial cancer. CDR3 in amino acids: CASSLSGQGSSPLHF. CDR3 nucleotide sequence: TGTGCCAGCAGTTTATCGGGACAGGGGAGTTCACCCCTCCACTTT.